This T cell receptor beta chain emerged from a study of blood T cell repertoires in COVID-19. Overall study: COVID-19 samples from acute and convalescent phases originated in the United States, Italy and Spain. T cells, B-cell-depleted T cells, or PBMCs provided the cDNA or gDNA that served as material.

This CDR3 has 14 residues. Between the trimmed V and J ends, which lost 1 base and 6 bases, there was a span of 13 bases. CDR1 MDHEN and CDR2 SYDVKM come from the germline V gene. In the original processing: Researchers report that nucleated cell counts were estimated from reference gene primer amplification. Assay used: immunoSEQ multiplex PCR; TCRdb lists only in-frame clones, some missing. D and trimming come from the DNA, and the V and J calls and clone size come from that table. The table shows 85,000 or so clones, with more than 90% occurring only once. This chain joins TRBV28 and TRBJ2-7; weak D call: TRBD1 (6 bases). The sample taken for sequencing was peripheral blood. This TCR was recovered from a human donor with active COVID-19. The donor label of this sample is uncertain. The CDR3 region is CASSLLTGSSEQYF. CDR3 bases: TGTGCCAGCAGTTTATTAACAGGGAGCTCCGAGCAGTACTTC. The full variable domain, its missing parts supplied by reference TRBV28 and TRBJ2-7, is DVKVTQSSRYLVKRTGEKVFLECVQDMDHENMFWYRQDPGLGLRLIYFSYDVKMKEKGDIPEGYSVSREKKERFSLILESASTNQTSMYLCASSLLTGSSEQYFGPGTRLTVT.